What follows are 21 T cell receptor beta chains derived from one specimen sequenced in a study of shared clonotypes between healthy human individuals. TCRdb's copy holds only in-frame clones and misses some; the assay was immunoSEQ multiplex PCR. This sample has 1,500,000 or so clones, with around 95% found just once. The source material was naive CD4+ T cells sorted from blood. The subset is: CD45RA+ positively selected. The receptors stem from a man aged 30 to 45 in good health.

CDR3: CATSTTGGGTDTQYF. The CDR3, as DNA: TGTGCCACCTCGACAACAGGGGGCGGGACAGATACGCAGTATTTT. The chain has TRBV6-1 and TRBJ2-3; TRBD1 matches at 9 bases. The trim removed 10 bases at V and 3 bases at J, leaving 11 bases unmatched. Germline V gene lookup returns CDR1 MNHNS and CDR2 SASEGT. The CDR3 length is 15 residues.

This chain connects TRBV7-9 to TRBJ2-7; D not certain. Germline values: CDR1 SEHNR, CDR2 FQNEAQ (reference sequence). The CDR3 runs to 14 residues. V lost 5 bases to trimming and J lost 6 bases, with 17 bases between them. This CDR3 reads CASSVEWASSEQYF. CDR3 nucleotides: TGTGCCAGCAGCGTAGAATGGGCTTCTTCCGAGCAGTACTTC. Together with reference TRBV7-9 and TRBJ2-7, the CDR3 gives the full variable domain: DTGVSQNPRHKITKRGQNVTFRCDPISEHNRLYWYRQTLGQGPEFLTYFQNEAQLEKSRLLSDRFSAERPKGSFSTLEIQRTEQGDSAMYLCASSVEWASSEQYFGPGTRLTVT.

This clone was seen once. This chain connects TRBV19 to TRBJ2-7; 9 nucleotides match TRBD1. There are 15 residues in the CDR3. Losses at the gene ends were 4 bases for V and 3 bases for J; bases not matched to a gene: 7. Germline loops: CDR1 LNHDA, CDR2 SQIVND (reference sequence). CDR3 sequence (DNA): TGTGCCAGTAGTACCAGGACAGGGGAAAACTACGAGCAGTACTTC. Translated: CASSTRTGENYEQYF.

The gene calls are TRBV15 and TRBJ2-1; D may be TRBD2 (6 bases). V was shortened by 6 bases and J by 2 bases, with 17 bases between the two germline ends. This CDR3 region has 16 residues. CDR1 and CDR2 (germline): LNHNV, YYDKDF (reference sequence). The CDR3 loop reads CATSDRSGVPYNEQFF. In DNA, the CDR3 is TGTGCCACCAGTGATCGCTCGGGGGTACCCTACAATGAGCAGTTCTTC.

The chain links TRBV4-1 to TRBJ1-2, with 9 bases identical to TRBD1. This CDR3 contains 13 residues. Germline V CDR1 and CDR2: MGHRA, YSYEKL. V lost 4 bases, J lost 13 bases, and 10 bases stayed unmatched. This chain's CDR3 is CASSLDRGLGGTF. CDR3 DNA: TGCGCCAGCAGCCTTGACAGGGGGTTAGGGGGCACCTTC.

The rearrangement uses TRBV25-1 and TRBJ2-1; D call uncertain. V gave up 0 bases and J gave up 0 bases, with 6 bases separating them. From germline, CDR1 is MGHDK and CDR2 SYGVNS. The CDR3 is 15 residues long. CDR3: CASSEYKSSYNEQFF. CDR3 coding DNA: TGTGCCAGCAGTGAATATAAGAGCTCCTACAATGAGCAGTTCTTC.

CDR3 sequence (DNA): TGCGCCAGCAGCCGACAGGGGGCTACTGGAAACACCATATATTTT. Its translation: CASSRQGATGNTIYF. The chain has TRBV5-1 and TRBJ1-3, with 10 nucleotides matching TRBD1. Germline CDR1 reads SGHRS; CDR2 reads YFSETQ. The trim removed 4 bases at V and 2 bases at J, leaving 3 bases unmatched. The CDR3 totals 15 residues.

CDR3 nucleotide sequence: TGTGCCAGCAGTGAATCGGGTGGGGGATCCTACGAGCAGTACTTC. Its translation: CASSESGGGSYEQYF. This sequence joins TRBV6-1 and TRBJ2-7; possibly TRBD1 or TRBD2 for D (5 bases each). The CDR3 covers 15 residues. Germline values: CDR1 MNHNS, CDR2 SASEGT. The V and J ends lost 2 bases and 1 base respectively, with 12 bases between them.

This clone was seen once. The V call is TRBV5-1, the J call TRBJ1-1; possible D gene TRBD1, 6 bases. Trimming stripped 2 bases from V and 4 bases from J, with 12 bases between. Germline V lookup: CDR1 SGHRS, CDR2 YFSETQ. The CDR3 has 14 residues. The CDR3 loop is CASSFSGQSTEAFF. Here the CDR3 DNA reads TGCGCCAGCAGCTTTTCCGGACAGAGCACTGAAGCTTTCTTT.

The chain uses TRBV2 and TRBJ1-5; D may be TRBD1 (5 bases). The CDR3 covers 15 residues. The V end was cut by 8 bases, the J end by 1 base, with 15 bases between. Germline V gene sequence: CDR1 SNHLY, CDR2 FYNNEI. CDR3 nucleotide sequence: TGTGCCAGCCGTTGGGGAGGGGAAAGCAATCAGCCCCAGCATTTT. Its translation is CASRWGGESNQPQHF.

The DNA of the CDR3 is TGTGCCAGCAGCTTAGGACTAGCGGGAGCAAGTCCCTACAATGAGCAGTTCTTC. Amino acid sequence: CASSLGLAGASPYNEQFF. This sequence joins TRBV11-3 and TRBJ2-1; 12 bases match TRBD2. The CDR3 totals 18 residues. Looked up from germline, CDR1 is SGHNT and CDR2 is YENEEA. With V trimmed by 1 base and J by 2 bases, 6 bases remained unmatched. Together with reference TRBV11-3 and TRBJ2-1, the CDR3 gives the full variable domain: EAGVVQSPRYKIIEKKQPVAFWCNPISGHNTLYWYLQNLGQGPELLIRYENEEAVDDSQLPKDRFSAERLKGVDSTLKIQPAELGDSAVYLCASSLGLAGASPYNEQFFGPGTRLTVL.

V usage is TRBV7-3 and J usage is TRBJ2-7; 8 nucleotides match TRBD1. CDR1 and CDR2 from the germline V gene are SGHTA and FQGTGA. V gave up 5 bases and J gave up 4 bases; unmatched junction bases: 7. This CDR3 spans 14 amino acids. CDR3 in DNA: TGTGCCAGCAGCCTCGGACAGGGTATATACGAGCAGTACTTC. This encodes CASSLGQGIYEQYF.

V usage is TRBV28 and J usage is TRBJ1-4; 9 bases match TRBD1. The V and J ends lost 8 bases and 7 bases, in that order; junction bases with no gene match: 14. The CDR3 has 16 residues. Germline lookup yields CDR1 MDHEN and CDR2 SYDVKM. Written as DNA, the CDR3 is TGTGCCAGCTCCCTGGGATGGGACAGGGAGGCTGAAAAACTGTTTTTT. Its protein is CASSLGWDREAEKLFF. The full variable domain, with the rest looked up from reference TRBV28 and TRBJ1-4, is DVKVTQSSRYLVKRTGEKVFLECVQDMDHENMFWYRQDPGLGLRLIYFSYDVKMKEKGDIPEGYSVSREKKERFSLILESASTNQTSMYLCASSLGWDREAEKLFFGSGTQLSVL.

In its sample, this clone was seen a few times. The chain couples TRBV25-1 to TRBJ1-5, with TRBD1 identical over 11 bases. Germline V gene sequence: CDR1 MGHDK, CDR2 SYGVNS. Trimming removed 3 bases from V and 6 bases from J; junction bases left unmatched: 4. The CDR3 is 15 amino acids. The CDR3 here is CASSEPGTGGQPQHF. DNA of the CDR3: TGTGCCAGCAGTGAGCCCGGGACAGGGGGTCAGCCCCAGCATTTT.

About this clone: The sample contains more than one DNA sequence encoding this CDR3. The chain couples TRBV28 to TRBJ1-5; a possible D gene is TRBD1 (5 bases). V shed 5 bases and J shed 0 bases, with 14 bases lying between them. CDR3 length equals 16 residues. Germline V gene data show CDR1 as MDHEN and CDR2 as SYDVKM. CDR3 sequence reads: CASSPLGGNSNQPQHF. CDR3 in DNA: TGTGCCAGCAGTCCGCTGGGGGGGAATAGCAATCAGCCCCAGCATTTT.

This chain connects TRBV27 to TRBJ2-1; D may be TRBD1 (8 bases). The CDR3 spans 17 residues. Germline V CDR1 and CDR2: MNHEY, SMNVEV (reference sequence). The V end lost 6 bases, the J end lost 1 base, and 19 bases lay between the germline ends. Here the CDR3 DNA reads TGTGCCAGCAGACTAGCTTACAGGGGGGGGTCCTACAATGAGCAGTTCTTC. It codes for CASRLAYRGGSYNEQFF.

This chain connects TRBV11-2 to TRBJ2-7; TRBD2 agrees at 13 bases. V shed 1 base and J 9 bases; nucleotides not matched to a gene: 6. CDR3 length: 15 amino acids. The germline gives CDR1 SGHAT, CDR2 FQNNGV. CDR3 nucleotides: TGTGCCAGCAGCTTAGGGACTAGCGGGAGAGTAGGGCAGTACTTC. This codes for CASSLGTSGRVGQYF.

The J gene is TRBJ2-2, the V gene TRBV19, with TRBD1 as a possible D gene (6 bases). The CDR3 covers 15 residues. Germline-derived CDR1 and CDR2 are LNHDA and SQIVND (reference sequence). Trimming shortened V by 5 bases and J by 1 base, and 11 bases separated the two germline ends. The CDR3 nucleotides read TGTGCCAGTAGTGATGGGACATTGAACACCGGGGAGCTGTTTTTT. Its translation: CASSDGTLNTGELFF. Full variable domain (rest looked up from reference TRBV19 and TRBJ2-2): DGGITQSPKYLFRKEGQNVTLSCEQNLNHDAMYWYRQDPGQGLRLIYYSQIVNDFQKGDIAEGYSVSREKKESFPLTVTSAQKNPTAFYLCASSDGTLNTGELFFGEGSRLTVL.

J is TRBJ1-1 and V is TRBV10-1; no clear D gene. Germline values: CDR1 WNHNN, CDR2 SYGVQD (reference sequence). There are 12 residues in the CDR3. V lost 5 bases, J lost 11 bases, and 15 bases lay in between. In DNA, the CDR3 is TGCGCCAGCAGTTTTGGGAATGCTGGCGCTTTCTTT. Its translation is CASSFGNAGAFF.

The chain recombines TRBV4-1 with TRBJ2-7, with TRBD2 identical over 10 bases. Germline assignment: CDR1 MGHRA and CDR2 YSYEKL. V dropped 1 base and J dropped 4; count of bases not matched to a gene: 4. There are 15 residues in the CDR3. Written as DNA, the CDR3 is TGCGCCAGCAGCCAAGCCCTAGCGGGAGCGTACGAGCAGTACTTC. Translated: CASSQALAGAYEQYF.

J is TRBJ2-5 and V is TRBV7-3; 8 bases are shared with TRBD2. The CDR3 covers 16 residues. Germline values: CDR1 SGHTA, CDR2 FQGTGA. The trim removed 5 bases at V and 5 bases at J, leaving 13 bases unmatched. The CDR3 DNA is TGTGCCAGCAGCCCCTCGCGGCTAGCGGGTCTCGAGACCCAGTACTTC. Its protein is CASSPSRLAGLETQYF.